This T cell receptor beta chain emerged from a study of CD8+ T cells in alopecia areata. About the study: Female C3H/HeJ mice aged roughly 7-11 weeks received skin from roughly 6-12-month-old C3H/HeJ donors with spontaneous alopecia.

V was cut by 1 base and J by 3 bases, with 6 bases left in between. The CDR3 spans 13 residues. CDR1 and CDR2 (germline): FNHDT, SITEND (reference sequence). Following RNA extraction, reverse transcription yielded cDNA that acted as the sequencing template. Repertoires were generated with immunoSEQ multiplex PCR, while TCRdb's copy carries only in-frame clones and drops some. The sample was found to contain over 5,500 clones, and every one recurs. The sorting of pooled cutaneous lymph node cells relied on CD4, CD8alpha, NKG2D, NKG2ACE and other markers. Regarding this clone: Gene names are mouse gene names. Coverage ceases 4 residues before the CDR3 finishes, and the germline J gene fills in the end.

The sample taken for sequencing was CD8+ T cells sorted from a lymph node. This clonotype was obtained from a C3H/HeJ mouse with alopecia areata. For this strain, the MHC haplotype corresponds to H2-k. The chain uses TRBV19 and TRBJ2-3; D is undetermined. The chain's CDR3 is CASSISGAETLYF. The DNA read from the CDR3 is TGTGCCAGCAGTATATCTGGAGCAGAA.